This paragraph reports one T cell receptor beta chain. Germline CDR1 reads MDHEN; CDR2 reads SYDVKM. The CDR3 runs 14 residues. After removal of 4 bases from V and 6 bases from J, the junction contained 8 bases not matched to a gene. This sample is part of a study of shared clonotypes between healthy human individuals. The table came from immunoSEQ multiplex PCR; TCRdb's copy has only in-frame clones and leaves some out. The sample has just under 350,000 clones, about 73% seen once. The gene calls are TRBV28 and TRBJ1-2; 7 bases agree with TRBD1. This sequence was found in a man aged 25-40 years in good health. The sequencing sample was made of memory CD4+ T cells sorted from blood. Subset denoted: CD45RA-negative fraction. The CDR3 protein is CASSSNDRAHGYTF. CDR3 bases: TGTGCCAGCAGTTCCAATGACAGGGCCCATGGCTACACCTTC.